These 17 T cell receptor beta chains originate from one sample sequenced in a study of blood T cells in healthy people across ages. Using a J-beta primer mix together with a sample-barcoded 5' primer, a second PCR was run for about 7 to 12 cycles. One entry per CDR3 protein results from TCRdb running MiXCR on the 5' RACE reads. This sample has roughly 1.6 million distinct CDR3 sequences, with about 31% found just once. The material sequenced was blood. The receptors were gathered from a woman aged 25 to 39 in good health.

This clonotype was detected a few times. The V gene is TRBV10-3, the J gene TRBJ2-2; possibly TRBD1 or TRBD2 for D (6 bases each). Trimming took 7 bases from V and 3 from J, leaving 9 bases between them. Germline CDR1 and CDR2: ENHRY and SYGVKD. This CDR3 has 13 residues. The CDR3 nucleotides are TGTGCCATCAAGGGGGGCGACACCGGGGAGCTGTTTTTT. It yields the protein CAIKGGDTGELFF.

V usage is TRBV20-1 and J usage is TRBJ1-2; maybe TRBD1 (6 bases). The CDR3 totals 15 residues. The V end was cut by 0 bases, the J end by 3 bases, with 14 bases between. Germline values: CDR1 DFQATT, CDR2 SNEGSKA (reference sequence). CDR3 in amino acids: CSARDSGGRDYGYTF. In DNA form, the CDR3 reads TGCAGTGCTAGAGATTCCGGGGGGCGGGACTATGGCTACACCTTC.

CDR3 sequence reads: CASSVASRENTEAFF. For the CDR3, the DNA is TGTGCCAGCAGCGTAGCTTCCAGGGAGAACACTGAAGCTTTCTTT. The chain joins TRBV9 to TRBJ1-1; D might be TRBD1 (5 bases). This CDR3 is 15 amino acids long. Germline CDR1 SGDLS, CDR2 YYNGEE. V was clipped by 0 bases and J by 1 base, with 10 bases between them.

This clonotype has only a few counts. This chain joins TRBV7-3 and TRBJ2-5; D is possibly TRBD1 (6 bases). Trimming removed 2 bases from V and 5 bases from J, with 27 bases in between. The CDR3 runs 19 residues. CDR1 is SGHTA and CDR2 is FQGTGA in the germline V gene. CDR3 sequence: CASSLYEDRGWDIGETQYF. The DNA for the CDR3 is TGTGCCAGCAGCTTATATGAAGATCGTGGCTGGGACATCGGGGAGACCCAGTACTTC.

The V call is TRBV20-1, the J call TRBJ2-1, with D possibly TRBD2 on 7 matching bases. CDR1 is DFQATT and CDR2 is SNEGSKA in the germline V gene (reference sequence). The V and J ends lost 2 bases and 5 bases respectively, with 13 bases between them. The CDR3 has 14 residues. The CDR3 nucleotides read TGCAGTGCTAGACGGGGGGCGGACCACAATGAGCAGTTCTTC. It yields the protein CSARRGADHNEQFF.

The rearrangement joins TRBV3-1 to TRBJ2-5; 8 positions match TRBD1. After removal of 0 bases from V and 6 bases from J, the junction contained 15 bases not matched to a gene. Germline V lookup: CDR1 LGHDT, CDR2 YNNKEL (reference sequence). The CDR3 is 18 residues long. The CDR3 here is CASSQDPRDRWFIQTQYF. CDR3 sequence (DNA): TGTGCCAGCAGCCAAGATCCAAGGGACAGGTGGTTTATTCAGACCCAGTACTTC.

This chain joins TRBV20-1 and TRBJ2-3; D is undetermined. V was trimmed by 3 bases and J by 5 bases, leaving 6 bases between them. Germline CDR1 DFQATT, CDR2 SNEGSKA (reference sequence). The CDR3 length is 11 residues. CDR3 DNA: TGCAGTGCTAGTTCACTAGATACGCAGTATTTT. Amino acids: CSASSLDTQYF.

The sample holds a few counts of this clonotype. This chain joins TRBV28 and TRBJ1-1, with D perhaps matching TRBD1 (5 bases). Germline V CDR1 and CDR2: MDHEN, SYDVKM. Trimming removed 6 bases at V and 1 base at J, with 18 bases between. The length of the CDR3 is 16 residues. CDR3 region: CASSPLGASPNTEAFF. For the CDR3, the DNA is TGTGCCAGCAGCCCTTTAGGGGCCAGCCCGAACACTGAAGCTTTCTTT. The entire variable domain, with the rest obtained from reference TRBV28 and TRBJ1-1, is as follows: DVKVTQSSRYLVKRTGEKVFLECVQDMDHENMFWYRQDPGLGLRLIYFSYDVKMKEKGDIPEGYSVSREKKERFSLILESASTNQTSMYLCASSPLGASPNTEAFFGQGTRLTVV.

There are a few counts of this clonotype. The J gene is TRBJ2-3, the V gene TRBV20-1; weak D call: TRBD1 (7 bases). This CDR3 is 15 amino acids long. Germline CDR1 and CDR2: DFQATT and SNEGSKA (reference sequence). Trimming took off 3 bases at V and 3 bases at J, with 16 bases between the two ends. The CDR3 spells CSASPAGGITDTQYF. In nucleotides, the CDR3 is TGCAGTGCTAGCCCCGCAGGGGGGATAACAGATACGCAGTATTTT.

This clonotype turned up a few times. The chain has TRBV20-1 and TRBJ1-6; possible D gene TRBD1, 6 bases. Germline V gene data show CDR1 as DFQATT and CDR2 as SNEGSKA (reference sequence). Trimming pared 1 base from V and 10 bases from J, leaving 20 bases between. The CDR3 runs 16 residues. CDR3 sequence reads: CSARVGAQGGYSPLHF. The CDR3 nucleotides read TGCAGTGCTAGAGTTGGGGCACAGGGAGGTTACTCACCCCTCCACTTT.

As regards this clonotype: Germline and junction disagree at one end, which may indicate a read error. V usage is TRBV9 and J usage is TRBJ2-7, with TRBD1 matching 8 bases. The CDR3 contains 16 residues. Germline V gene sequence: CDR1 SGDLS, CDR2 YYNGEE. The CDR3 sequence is CVSSVGAKTGAYEQYF. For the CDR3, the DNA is TGTGTCAGCAGCGTAGGGGCAAAGACAGGGGCCTACGAGCAGTACTTC.

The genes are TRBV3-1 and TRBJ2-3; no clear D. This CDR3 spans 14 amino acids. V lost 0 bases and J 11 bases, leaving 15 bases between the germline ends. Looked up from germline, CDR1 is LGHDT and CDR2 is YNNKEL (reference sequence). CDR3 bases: TGTGCCAGCAGCCAAGACCTGACTGGAAGATGGCAGTATTTT. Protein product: CASSQDLTGRWQYF.

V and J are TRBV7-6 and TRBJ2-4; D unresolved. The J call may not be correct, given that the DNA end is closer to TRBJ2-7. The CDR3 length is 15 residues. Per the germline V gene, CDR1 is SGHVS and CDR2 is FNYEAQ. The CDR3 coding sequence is TGTGCCAGCAGCTTAGCTGAGACCATTGGTTACGAGCAGTACTTC. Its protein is CASSLAETIGYEQYF.

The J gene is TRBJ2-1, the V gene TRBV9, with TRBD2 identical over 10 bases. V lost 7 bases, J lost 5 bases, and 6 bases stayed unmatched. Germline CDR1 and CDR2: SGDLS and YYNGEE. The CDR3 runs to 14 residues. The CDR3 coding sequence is TGTGCCAGCGGCAGGACTAGCGGAAACAATGAGCAGTTCTTC. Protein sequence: CASGRTSGNNEQFF.

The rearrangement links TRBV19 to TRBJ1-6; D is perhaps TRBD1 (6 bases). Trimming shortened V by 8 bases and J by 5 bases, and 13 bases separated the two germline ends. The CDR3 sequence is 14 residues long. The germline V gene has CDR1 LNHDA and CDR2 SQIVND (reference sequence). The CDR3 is CASRRRTDNSPLHF. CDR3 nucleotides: TGTGCCAGTCGCCGCCGGACAGATAATTCACCCCTCCACTTT.

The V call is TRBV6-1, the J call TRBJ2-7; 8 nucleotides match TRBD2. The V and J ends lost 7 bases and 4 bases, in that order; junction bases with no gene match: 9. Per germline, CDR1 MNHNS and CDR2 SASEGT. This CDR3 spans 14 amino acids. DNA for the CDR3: TGTGCCAGCATTCTCGATAGCGGGATGTACGAGCAGTACTTC. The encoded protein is CASILDSGMYEQYF.

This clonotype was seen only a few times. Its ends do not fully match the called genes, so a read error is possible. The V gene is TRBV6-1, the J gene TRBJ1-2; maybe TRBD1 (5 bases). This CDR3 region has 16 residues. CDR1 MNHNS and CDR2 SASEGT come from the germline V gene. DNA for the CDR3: TGTGCCAGCAGTGTGGATGTCAGCTCCTTGGGGCATGGATACACCTTC. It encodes CASSVDVSSLGHGYTF.